These 19 T cell receptor beta chains were sequenced from one sample in a study of patients and donors after allogeneic stem cell transplantation. TCRdb reprocessed the RT-PCR reads with MiXCR, giving one entry per CDR3 protein. The sample has around 150,000 distinct CDR3 sequences; approximately 37% are singletons. Sequencing was done on a sample of blood, either unsorted or a sorted T cell fraction (not recorded which). These receptor sequences come from a human donor who was either an allogeneic HSCT recipient or a stem cell or donor lymphocyte infusion donor (not recorded which). It is not recorded whose cells these are; they may come from a transplant donor.

This chain links TRBV6-2 or TRBV6-3 with TRBJ1-6; 12 positions match TRBD1. Trimming cost V 6 bases and J 9 bases; bases outside gene matches: 9. The CDR3 length is 16 residues. CDR1 is MNHEY, CDR2 SVGEGT, per germline. The CDR3 loop is CASSHPGQGALSPLHF. CDR3 DNA: TGTGCCAGCAGCCATCCGGGACAGGGGGCTCTTTCACCCCTCCACTTT.

This clonotype has a count of ten or more. The chain employs TRBV29-1 and TRBJ1-4; the D is unclear. Trimming left V 6 bases short and J 5 bases short, with 7 bases between. Germline V gene lookup returns CDR1 SQVTM and CDR2 ANQGSEA. The CDR3 sequence is 11 residues long. Here the CDR3 DNA reads TGCAGCGTCGAGATGAATGAAAAACTGTTTTTT. Translated, it gives CSVEMNEKLFF.

The chain has TRBV10-3 and TRBJ2-3; TRBD1 might be the D (5 bases). This CDR3 is built from 14 residues. The germline V gene has CDR1 ENHRY and CDR2 SYGVKD. V lost 7 bases and J 0 bases, leaving 11 bases between the germline ends. The CDR3 sequence: CAITGQTSTDTQYF. CDR3 sequence (DNA): TGTGCCATCACAGGGCAGACTAGCACAGATACGCAGTATTTT.

The chain's CDR3 is CAISDGHSYNEQFF. DNA of the CDR3: TGTGCCATCAGTGACGGACATTCCTACAATGAGCAGTTCTTC. The chain couples TRBV10-3 to TRBJ2-1, with D possibly being TRBD1 (5 bases). The V gene lost 3 bases and the J gene lost 1 base, with 7 bases spanning the gap. The CDR3 consists of 14 residues. CDR1 and CDR2 (germline): ENHRY, SYGVKD.

The V and J genes are TRBV9 and TRBJ1-4; TRBD1 matches at 7 bases. CDR1 is SGDLS and CDR2 is YYNGEE in the germline V gene. The CDR3 totals 15 residues. Trimming at V came to 3 bases and at J to 3 bases, leaving 5 bases not matched to a gene. CDR3 DNA sequence: TGTGCCAGCAGCGGAACAGGGGCCCCTAATGAAAAACTGTTTTTT. It codes for CASSGTGAPNEKLFF.

The CDR3 protein is CASSSGTSGALGNEQFF. The CDR3 DNA reads TGTGCCAGCAGTTCCGGGACTAGCGGGGCGCTAGGGAATGAGCAGTTCTTC. The chain couples TRBV28 to TRBJ2-1; 13 bases align to TRBD2. Germline V CDR1 and CDR2: MDHEN, SYDVKM. This CDR3 is built from 17 residues. J lost 7 bases, V lost 4 bases, and 10 bases had no gene match.

The V call is TRBV7-2, the J call TRBJ1-5; 7 bases match TRBD1. CDR3 length: 17 amino acids. From germline, CDR1 is SGHTA and CDR2 FQGNSA. After removal of 3 bases from V and 5 bases from J, the junction contained 13 bases not matched to a gene. CDR3 DNA: TGTGCCAGCAGCTTCGTTCCTCTGCCAGGGGGTTATCAGCCCCAGCATTTT. It yields the protein CASSFVPLPGGYQPQHF. Complete variable domain (other parts from reference TRBV7-2 and TRBJ1-5): GAGVSQSPSNKVTEKGKDVELRCDPISGHTALYWYRQSLGQGLEFLIYFQGNSAPDKSGLPSDRFSAERTGGSVSTLTIQRTQQEDSAVYLCASSFVPLPGGYQPQHFGDGTRLSIL.

This clonotype was picked up a small number of times. V usage is TRBV10-3 and J usage is TRBJ1-2; 9 bases map to TRBD1. The junction had 5 bases not matched to a gene; V was cut back by 2 bases and J by 4 bases. Germline V CDR1 and CDR2: ENHRY, SYGVKD. This CDR3 has 15 residues. The DNA for the CDR3 is TGTGCCATCAGTGAGGGGACAGGGAGGGCCTATGGCTACACCTTC. Protein: CAISEGTGRAYGYTF.

This clonotype has more than one count but fewer than ten. The CDR3: CASSLGQGVTEAFF. The CDR3 DNA reads TGCGCCAGCAGCTTGGGACAGGGGGTCACTGAAGCTTTCTTT. The rearrangement joins TRBV5-1 to TRBJ1-1, with 9 bases lining up with TRBD1. This CDR3 comprises 14 residues. Trimming cost V 0 bases and J 4 bases; bases outside gene matches: 1. Germline assignment: CDR1 SGHRS and CDR2 YFSETQ.

The chain carries TRBV20-1 and TRBJ2-1; D ambiguous. The V end lost 5 bases, the J end lost 7 bases, and 6 bases lay between the germline ends. CDR1 and CDR2 (germline): DFQATT, SNEGSKA (reference sequence). The CDR3 runs to 10 residues. The CDR3 region is CSAVRNEQFF. The CDR3 DNA reads TGCAGTGCTGTAAGAAATGAGCAGTTCTTC.

The rearrangement joins TRBV12-3 or TRBV12-4 to TRBJ1-5; D is undetermined. CDR3 size: 13 residues. Trimming removed 7 bases from V and 4 bases from J, with 11 bases in between. CDR3 DNA: TGTGCCAGCAAGGACGGACCTAATCAGCCCCAGCATTTT. Protein sequence: CASKDGPNQPQHF.

This chain uses TRBV10-3 with TRBJ1-6; D is perhaps TRBD1 (5 bases). Looked up from germline, CDR1 is ENHRY and CDR2 is SYGVKD. V shed 1 base and J shed 6 bases, with 10 bases lying between them. CDR3 length: 15 amino acids. CDR3 DNA: TGTGCCATCAGTGAGTTATGGGACGCTAATTCACCCCTCCACTTT. It encodes CAISELWDANSPLHF.

This chain uses TRBV10-3 with TRBJ1-3, with D possibly TRBD1 on 6 matching bases. V lost 11 bases, J lost 2 bases, and 16 bases lay in between. CDR1 ENHRY and CDR2 SYGVKD come from the germline V gene. The CDR3 length is 14 residues. The CDR3 loop is CAVRPGQPGNTIYF. The CDR3 nucleotides read TGTGCCGTTCGACCGGGACAACCTGGAAACACCATATATTTT.

The chain has TRBV12-3 or TRBV12-4 and TRBJ1-5; no firm D call. The CDR3 runs to 18 residues. V dropped 0 bases and J dropped 1 base, with 16 bases sitting between them. DNA for the CDR3: TGTGCCAGCAGTTTAGCGCTGGCAGTAGATCTGAGCAATCAGCCCCAGCATTTT. Translating gives CASSLALAVDLSNQPQHF.

In this sample, this clonotype turned up a few times. This chain uses TRBV4-2 with TRBJ2-7; no definite D call. This CDR3 contains 12 residues. Trimming stripped 4 bases from V and 1 base from J, with 5 bases between. The V gene's germline CDR1 is LGHNA and CDR2 YNFKEQ. The CDR3 nucleotides are TGTGCCAGCAGCCCCCCTTCCTACGAGCAGTACTTC. It is translated as CASSPPSYEQYF.

The rearrangement joins TRBV11-3 to TRBJ2-1; possible D gene TRBD2, 5 bases. The CDR3 sequence is 15 residues long. V gave up 5 bases and J gave up 3 bases, with 14 bases separating them. Germline assignment: CDR1 SGHNT and CDR2 YENEEA. In DNA form, the CDR3 reads TGTGCCAGCAGCCGAAGGGAGACTAACTACAATGAGCAGTTCTTC. Protein product: CASSRRETNYNEQFF.

This clonotype was observed a handful of times. This rearrangement joins TRBV10-3 to TRBJ1-3; D may be TRBD1 (5 bases). CDR1 is ENHRY and CDR2 is SYGVKD in the germline V gene. The V end was cut by 7 bases, the J end by 1 base, with 11 bases between. This CDR3 has 14 residues. The CDR3 sequence: CAITRDRSGNTIYF. CDR3 DNA: TGTGCCATCACGAGGGACCGTTCTGGAAACACCATATATTTT.

This clonotype was counted only a few times. The chain combines TRBV7-9 with TRBJ1-2; perhaps TRBD1 as D (6 bases). Germline V gene data show CDR1 as SEHNR and CDR2 as FQNEAQ (reference sequence). The V gene lost 1 base and the J gene lost 10 bases, with 16 bases spanning the gap. This CDR3 comprises 14 residues. The CDR3 sequence: CASSLDERGRSYTF. In nucleotides, the CDR3 is TGTGCCAGCAGCTTAGACGAACGGGGGCGATCCTACACCTTC.

The genes are TRBV4-2 and TRBJ1-6, with D uncertain. The germline V gene has CDR1 LGHNA and CDR2 YNFKEQ. This CDR3 is 18 amino acids long. V was clipped by 2 bases and J by 9 bases, with 23 bases between them. The CDR3 bases are TGTGCCAGCAGCCAATCCGCGGGAGAGCTATTAGCGGGTTCACCCCTCCACTTT. Amino acid sequence: CASSQSAGELLAGSPLHF.